The present T cell receptor (beta chain) was sequenced within a study of T-cell memory formation after mild COVID-19. A single record per CDR3 protein comes from TCRdb applying MiXCR to the 5' RACE reads. There are about 250,000 distinct CDR3 sequences in the sample; approximately 18% occur only once, and about 21% lies in the top ten. CDR1 and CDR2 from the germline V gene are LGHDT and YNNKEL (reference sequence). CDR3 length: 14 residues. V lost 1 base, J lost 7 bases, and 7 bases stayed unmatched. The genes are TRBV3-1 and TRBJ2-7; 7 bases are shared with TRBD2. Source material: PBMCs or a T cell subset sorted from them (not recorded which). The clonotype was recovered from a man younger than 35 who had mild COVID-19 (a few samples of this study predate the infection). Cell type and time point are not known. The CDR3 here is CASSQGQRGQEQYV. The CDR3 DNA follows: TGTGCCAGCAGCCAAGGTCAGCGGGGTCAGGAGCAGTACGTC.